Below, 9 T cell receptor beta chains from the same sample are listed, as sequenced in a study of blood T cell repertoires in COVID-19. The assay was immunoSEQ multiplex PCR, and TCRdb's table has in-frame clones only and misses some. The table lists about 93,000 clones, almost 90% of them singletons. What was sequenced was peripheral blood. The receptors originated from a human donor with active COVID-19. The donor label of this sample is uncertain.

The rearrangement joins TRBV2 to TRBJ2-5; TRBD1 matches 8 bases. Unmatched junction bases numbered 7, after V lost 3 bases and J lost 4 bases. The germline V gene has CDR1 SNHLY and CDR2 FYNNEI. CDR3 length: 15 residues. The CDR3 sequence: CASSDMTGAGETQYF. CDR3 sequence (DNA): TGTGCCAGCAGTGATATGACAGGGGCGGGAGAGACCCAGTACTTC.

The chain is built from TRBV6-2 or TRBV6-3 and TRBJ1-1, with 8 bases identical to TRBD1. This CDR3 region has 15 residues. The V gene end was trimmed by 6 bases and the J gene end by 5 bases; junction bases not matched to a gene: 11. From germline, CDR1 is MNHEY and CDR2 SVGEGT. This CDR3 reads CASSANKQGGTEAFF. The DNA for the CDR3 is TGTGCCAGCAGCGCTAATAAACAGGGGGGAACTGAAGCTTTCTTT.

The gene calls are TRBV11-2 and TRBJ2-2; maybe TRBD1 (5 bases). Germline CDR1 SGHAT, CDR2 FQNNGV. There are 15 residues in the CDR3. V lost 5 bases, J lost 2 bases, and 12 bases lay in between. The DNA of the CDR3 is TGTGCCAGCAGCACCAGGGTTTTCAACACCGGGGAGCTGTTTTTT. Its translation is CASSTRVFNTGELFF. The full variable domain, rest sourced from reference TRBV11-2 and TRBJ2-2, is EAGVAQSPRYKIIEKRQSVAFWCNPISGHATLYWYQQILGQGPKLLIQFQNNGVVDDSQLPKDRFSAERLKGVDSTLKIQPAKLEDSAVYLCASSTRVFNTGELFFGEGSRLTVL.

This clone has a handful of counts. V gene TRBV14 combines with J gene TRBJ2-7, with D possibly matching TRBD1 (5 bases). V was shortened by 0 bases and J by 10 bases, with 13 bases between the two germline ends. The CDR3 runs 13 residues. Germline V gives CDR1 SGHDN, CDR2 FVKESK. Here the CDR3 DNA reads TGTGCCAGCAGCCAAGACATTAAAGGGGTACAGTACTTC. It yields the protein CASSQDIKGVQYF.

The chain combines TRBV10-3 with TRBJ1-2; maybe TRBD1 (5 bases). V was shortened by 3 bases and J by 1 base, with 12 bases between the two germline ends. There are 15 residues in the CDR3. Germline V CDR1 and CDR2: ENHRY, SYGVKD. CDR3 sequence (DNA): TGTGCCATCAGTGACCCGGGGGAGGGTAACTATGGCTACACCTTC. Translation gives CAISDPGEGNYGYTF.

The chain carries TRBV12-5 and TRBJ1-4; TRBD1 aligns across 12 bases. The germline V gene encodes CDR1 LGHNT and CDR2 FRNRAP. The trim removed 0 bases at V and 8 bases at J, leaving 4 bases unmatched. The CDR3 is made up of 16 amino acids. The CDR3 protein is CASGLVLGTGGEKLFF. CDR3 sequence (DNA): TGTGCTAGTGGTTTGGTACTCGGGACAGGGGGCGAAAAACTGTTTTTT. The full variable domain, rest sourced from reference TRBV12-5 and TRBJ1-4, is DARVTQTPRHKVTEMGQEVTMRCQPILGHNTVFWYRQTMMQGLELLAYFRNRAPLDDSGMPKDRFSAEMPDATLATLKIQPSEPRDSAVYFCASGLVLGTGGEKLFFGSGTQLSVL.

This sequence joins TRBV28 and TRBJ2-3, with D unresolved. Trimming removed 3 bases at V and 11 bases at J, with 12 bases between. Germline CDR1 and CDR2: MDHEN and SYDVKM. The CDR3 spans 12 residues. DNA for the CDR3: TGTGCCAGCAGTTTGCTTTCCCCGCGGCAGTATTTT. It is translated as CASSLLSPRQYF.

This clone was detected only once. The CDR3 spells CASSQVSSEGYGYTF. The CDR3 DNA is TGCGCCAGCAGCCAAGTCAGTTCGGAGGGCTATGGCTACACCTTC. The V call is TRBV4-1, the J call TRBJ1-2; D unclear. The V and J ends lost 1 base and 4 bases respectively, with 13 bases between them. This CDR3 spans 15 amino acids. Germline lookup yields CDR1 MGHRA and CDR2 YSYEKL.

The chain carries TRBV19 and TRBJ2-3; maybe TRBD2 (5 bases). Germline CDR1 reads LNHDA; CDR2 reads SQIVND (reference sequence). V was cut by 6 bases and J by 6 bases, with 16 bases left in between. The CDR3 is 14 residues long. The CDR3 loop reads CASRETMTIDTQYF. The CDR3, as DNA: TGTGCCAGTAGGGAGACGATGACTATCGATACGCAGTATTTT.